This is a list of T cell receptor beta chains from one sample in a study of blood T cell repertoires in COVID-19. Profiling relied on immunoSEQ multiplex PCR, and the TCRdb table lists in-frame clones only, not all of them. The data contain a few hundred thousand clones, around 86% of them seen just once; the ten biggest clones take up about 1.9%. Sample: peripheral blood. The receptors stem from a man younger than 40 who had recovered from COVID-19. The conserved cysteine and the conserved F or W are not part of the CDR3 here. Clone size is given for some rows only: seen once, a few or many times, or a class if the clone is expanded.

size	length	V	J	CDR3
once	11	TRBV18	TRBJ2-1	ASQQGGSNEQF
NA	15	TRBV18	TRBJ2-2	ASSPPGKGIGTGELF
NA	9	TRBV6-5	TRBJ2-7	ASQMMAEQY
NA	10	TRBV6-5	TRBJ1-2	ASRRGSDGYT
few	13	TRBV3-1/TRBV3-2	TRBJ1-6	ASSKGLPYNSPLH
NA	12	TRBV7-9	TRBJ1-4	ASSLKGAGEKLF
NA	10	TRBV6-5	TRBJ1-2	ASRRAGDGYT
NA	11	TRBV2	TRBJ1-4	ASKGTVVEKLF
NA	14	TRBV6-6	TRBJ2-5	ASSNPGLGSSETQY
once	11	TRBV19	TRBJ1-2	ASSPPGFGGYT
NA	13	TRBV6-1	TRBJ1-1	ASSESQGSEAEAF
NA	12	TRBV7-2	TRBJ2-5	ASSPQNIQETQY
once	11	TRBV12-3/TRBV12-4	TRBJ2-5	ASSYGWAGAQY
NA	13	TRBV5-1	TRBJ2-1	ASSLTGASYNEQF
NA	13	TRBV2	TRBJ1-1	ASSGQGVMNTEAF
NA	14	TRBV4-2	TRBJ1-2	ASSQDSARTYGGYT
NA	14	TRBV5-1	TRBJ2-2	ASSLGGVGNTGELF
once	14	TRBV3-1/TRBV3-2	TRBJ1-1	ASSPRDRGMNTEAF
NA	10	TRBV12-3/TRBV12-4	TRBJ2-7	ASGRTGNEQY
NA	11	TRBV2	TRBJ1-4	ASREGAVEKLF
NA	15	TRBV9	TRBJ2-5	ASSPGGGPTHVETQY
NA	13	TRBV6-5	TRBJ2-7	ASSYGGTGFYEQY
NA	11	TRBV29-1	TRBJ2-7	SVVLAGRYEQY